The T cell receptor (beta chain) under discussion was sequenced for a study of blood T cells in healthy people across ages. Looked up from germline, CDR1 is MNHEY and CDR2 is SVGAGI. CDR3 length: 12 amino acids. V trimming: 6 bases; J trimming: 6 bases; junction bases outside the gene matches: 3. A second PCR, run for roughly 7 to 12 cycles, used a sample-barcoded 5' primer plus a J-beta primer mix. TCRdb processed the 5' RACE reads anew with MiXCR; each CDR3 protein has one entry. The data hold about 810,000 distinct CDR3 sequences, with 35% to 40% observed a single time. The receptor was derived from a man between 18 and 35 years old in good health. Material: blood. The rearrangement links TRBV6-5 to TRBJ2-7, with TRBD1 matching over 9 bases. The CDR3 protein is CASRQGAREQYF. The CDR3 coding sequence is TGTGCCAGCAGACAGGGGGCCCGCGAGCAGTACTTC.